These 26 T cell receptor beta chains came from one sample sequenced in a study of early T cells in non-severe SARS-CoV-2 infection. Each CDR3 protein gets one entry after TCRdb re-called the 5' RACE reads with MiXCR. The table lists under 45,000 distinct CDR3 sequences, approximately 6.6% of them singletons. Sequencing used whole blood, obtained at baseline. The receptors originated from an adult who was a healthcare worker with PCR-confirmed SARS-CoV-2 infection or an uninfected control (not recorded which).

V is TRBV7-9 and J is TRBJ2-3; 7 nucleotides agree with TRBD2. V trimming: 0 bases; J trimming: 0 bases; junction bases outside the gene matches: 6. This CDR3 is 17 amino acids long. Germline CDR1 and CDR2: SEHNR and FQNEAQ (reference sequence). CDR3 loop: CASSLAPSGTSTDTQYF. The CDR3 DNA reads TGTGCCAGCAGCTTAGCGCCTAGCGGTACTAGCACAGATACGCAGTATTTT. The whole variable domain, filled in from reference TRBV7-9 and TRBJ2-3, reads DTGVSQNPRHKITKRGQNVTFRCDPISEHNRLYWYRQTLGQGPEFLTYFQNEAQLEKSRLLSDRFSAERPKGSFSTLEIQRTEQGDSAMYLCASSLAPSGTSTDTQYFGPGTRLTVL.

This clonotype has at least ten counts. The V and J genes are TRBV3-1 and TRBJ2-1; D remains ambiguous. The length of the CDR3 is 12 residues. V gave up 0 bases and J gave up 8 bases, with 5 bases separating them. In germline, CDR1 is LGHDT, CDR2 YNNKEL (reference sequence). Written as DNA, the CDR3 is TGTGCCAGCAGCCAAGATCAGGATGAGCAGTTCTTC. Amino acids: CASSQDQDEQFF.

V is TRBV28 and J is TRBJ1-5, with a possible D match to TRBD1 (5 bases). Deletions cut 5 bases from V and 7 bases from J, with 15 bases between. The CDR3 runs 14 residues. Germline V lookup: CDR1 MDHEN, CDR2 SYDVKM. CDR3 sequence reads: CASSPRAGWQPQHF. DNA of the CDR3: TGTGCCAGCAGTCCCAGGGCAGGCTGGCAGCCCCAGCATTTT. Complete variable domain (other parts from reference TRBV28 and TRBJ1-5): DVKVTQSSRYLVKRTGEKVFLECVQDMDHENMFWYRQDPGLGLRLIYFSYDVKMKEKGDIPEGYSVSREKKERFSLILESASTNQTSMYLCASSPRAGWQPQHFGDGTRLSIL.

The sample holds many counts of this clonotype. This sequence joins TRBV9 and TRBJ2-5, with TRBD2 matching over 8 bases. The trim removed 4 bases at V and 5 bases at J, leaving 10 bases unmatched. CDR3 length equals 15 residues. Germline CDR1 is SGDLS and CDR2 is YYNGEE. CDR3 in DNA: TGTGCCAGCAGCTTGCCCTCGGGAGGGCTTGAGACCCAGTACTTC. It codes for CASSLPSGGLETQYF.

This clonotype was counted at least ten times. Here the CDR3 DNA reads TGTGCCAGCAGACCTACCCCTTCGACAGGGATTAGAGAGACCCAGTACTTC. This codes for CASRPTPSTGIRETQYF. V is TRBV28 and J is TRBJ2-5, with 7 bases identical to TRBD1. The ends lost 6 bases at V and 4 bases at J; junction bases unmatched: 17. This CDR3 has 17 amino acids. CDR1 and CDR2 from the germline V gene are MDHEN and SYDVKM. The whole variable domain, remainder taken from reference TRBV28 and TRBJ2-5, is DVKVTQSSRYLVKRTGEKVFLECVQDMDHENMFWYRQDPGLGLRLIYFSYDVKMKEKGDIPEGYSVSREKKERFSLILESASTNQTSMYLCASRPTPSTGIRETQYFGPGTRLLVL.

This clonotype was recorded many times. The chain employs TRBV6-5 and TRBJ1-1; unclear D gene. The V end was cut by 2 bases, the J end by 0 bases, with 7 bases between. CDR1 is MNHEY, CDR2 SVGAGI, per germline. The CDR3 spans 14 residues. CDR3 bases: TGTGCCAGCAGTTACAGGCAGCTGAACACTGAAGCTTTCTTT. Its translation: CASSYRQLNTEAFF.

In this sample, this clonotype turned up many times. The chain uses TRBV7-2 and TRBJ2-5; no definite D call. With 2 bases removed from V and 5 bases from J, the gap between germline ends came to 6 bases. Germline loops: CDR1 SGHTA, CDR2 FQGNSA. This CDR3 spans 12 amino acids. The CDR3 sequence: CASSLSSETQYF. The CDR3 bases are TGTGCCAGCAGCTTATCGTCGGAGACCCAGTACTTC.

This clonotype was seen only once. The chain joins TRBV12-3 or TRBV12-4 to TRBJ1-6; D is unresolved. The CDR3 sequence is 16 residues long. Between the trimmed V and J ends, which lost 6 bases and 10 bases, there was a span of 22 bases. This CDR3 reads CASSKKNPGSESPLHF. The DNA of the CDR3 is TGTGCCAGCAGCAAAAAAAACCCAGGCTCGGAATCACCCCTCCACTTT.

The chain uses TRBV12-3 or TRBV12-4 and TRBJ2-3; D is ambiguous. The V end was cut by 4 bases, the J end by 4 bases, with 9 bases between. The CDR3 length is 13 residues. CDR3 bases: TGTGCCAGCAGTTACAGTGGTCCAGATACGCAGTATTTT. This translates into CASSYSGPDTQYF.

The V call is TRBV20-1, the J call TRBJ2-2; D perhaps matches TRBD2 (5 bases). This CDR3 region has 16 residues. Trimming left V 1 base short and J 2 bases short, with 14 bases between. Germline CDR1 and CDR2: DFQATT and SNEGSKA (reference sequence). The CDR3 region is CSARASGSPNTGELFF. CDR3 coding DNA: TGCAGTGCTAGAGCGTCGGGATCTCCTAACACCGGGGAGCTGTTTTTT.

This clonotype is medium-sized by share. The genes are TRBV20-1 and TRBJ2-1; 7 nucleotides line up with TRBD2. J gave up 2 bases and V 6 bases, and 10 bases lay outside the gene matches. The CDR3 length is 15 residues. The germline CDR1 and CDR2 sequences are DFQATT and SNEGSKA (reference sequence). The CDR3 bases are TGCAGTGCCCGGTCCGGGACTACCACCTACAATGAGCAGTTCTTC. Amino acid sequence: CSARSGTTTYNEQFF.

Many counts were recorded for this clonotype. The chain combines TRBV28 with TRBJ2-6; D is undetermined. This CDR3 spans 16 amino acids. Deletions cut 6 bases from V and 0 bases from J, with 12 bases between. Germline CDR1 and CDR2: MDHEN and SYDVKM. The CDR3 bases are TGTGCCAGCAGCAAACGTAAGGGCTCTGGGGCCAACGTCCTGACTTTC. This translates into CASSKRKGSGANVLTF.

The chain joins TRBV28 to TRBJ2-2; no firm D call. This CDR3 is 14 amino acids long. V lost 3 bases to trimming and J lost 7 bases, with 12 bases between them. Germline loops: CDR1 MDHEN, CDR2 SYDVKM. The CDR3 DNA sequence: TGTGCCAGCAGTTTCGTTCCCGCCCGCGGGGAGCTGTTTTTT. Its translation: CASSFVPARGELFF.

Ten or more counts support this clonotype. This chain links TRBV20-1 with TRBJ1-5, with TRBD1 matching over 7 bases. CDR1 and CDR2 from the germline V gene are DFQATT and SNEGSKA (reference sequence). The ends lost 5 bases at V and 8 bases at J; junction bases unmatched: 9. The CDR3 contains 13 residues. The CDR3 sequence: CSAGFQGGEPQHF. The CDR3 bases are TGCAGTGCTGGTTTTCAGGGGGGAGAGCCCCAGCATTTT.

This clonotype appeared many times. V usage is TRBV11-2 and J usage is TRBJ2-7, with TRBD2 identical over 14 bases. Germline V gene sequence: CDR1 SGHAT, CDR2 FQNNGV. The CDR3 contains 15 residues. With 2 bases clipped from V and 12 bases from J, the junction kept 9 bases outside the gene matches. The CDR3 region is CASSLSPTSGRAVYF. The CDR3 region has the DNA TGTGCCAGCAGCTTATCCCCGACTAGCGGGAGGGCCGTGTACTTC. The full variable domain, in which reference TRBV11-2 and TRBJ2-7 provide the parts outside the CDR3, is EAGVAQSPRYKIIEKRQSVAFWCNPISGHATLYWYQQILGQGPKLLIQFQNNGVVDDSQLPKDRFSAERLKGVDSTLKIQPAKLEDSAVYLCASSLSPTSGRAVYFGPGTRLTVT.

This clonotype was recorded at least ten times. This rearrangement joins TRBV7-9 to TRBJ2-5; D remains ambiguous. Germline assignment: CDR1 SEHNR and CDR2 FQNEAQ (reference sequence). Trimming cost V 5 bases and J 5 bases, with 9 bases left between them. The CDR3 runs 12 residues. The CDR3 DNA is TGTGCCAGCAGCCCTTATGGCGAGACCCAGTACTTC. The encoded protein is CASSPYGETQYF.

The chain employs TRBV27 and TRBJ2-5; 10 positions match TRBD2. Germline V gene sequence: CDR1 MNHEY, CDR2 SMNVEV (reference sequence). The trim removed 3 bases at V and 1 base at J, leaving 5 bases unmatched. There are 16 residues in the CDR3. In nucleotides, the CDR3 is TGTGCCAGCAGTTTCTCGAGGACTAGCGGCCAAGAGACCCAGTACTTC. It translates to CASSFSRTSGQETQYF.

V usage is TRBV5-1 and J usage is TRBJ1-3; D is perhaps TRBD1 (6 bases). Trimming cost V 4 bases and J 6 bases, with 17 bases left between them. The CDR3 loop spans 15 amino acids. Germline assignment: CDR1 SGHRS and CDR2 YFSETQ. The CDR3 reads CASSPEGTSENTIYF. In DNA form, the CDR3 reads TGCGCCAGCAGCCCGGAAGGGACATCGGAAAACACCATATATTTT.

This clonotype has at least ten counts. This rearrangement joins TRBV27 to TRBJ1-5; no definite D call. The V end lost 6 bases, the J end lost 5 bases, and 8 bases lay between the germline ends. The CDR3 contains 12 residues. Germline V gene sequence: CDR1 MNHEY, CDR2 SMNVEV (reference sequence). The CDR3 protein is CASSSGYQPQHF. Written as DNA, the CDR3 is TGTGCCAGCAGCTCGGGATATCAGCCCCAGCATTTT.

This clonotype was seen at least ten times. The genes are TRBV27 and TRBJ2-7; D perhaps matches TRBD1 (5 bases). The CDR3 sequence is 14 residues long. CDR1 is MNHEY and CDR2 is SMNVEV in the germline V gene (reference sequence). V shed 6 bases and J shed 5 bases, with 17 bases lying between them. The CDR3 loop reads CASSFRQSWNEQYF. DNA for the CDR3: TGTGCCAGCAGCTTTAGACAGTCCTGGAACGAGCAGTACTTC.

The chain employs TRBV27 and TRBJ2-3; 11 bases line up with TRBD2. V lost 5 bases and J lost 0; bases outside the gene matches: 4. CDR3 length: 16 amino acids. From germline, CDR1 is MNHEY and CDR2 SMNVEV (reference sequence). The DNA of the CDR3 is TGTGCCAGCAGTCTGAGGACTAGCGGGAGCACAGATACGCAGTATTTT. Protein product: CASSLRTSGSTDTQYF.

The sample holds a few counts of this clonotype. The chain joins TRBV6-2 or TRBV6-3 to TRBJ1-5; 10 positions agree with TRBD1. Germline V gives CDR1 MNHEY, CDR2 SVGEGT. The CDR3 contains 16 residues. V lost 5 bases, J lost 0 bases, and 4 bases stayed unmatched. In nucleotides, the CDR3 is TGTGCCAGCAGTCAGGGACAGGGGCTTAGCAATCAGCCCCAGCATTTT. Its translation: CASSQGQGLSNQPQHF.

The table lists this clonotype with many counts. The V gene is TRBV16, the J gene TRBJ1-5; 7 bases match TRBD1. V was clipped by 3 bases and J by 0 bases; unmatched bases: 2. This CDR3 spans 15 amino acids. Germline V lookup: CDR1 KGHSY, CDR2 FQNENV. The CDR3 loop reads CASSHWDSSNQPQHF. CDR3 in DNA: TGTGCCAGCAGCCACTGGGACAGTAGCAATCAGCCCCAGCATTTT.

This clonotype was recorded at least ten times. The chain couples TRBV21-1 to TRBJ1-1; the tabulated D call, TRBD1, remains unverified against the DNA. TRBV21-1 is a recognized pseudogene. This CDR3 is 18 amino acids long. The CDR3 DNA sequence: TGTGCCAGCAGCAAAAGGCATCGAGGGAAAGGGGGTGATACTGAAGCTTTCTTT. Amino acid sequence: CASSKRHRGKGGDTEAFF.

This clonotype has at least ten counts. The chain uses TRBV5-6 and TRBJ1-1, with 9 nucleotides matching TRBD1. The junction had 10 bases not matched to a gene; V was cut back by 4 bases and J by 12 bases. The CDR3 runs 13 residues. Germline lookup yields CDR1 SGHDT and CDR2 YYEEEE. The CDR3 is CASSAGQGAGTFF. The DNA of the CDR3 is TGTGCCAGCAGCGCGGGACAGGGTGCTGGGACTTTCTTT.

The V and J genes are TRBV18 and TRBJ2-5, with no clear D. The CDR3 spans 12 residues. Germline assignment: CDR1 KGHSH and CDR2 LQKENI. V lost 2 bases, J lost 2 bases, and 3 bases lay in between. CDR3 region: CASSPRQETQYF. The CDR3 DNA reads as TGTGCCAGCTCACCAAGGCAAGAGACCCAGTACTTC.